This T cell receptor (beta chain) was captured by sequencing in a study of CD8+ T cells in alopecia areata. cDNA prepared by RNA extraction and subsequent reverse transcription served as the template for sequencing. Data came from immunoSEQ multiplex PCR; TCRdb stores just in-frame clones and leaves some out. Altogether tens of thousands of clones are present, less than 65% being singletons, with the ten largest covering about a sixth. Both peripheral blood and punch biopsies of lesional scalp skin were obtained from patients who had alopecia areata. Details on this clone: Its matching antigen is unknown.

The CDR3 loop spans 13 amino acids. Germline V gene sequence: CDR1 SGDLS, CDR2 YYNGEE. Trimming removed 4 bases at V and 7 bases at J, with 12 bases between. Whole-study findings and limits: Lesional scalp, especially alopecia totalis/universalis, showed higher clonality than normal scalp. Resident alphabeta T cells of normal skin are also sequenced in scalp samples.

Sequenced: NKG2D-high CD8+ T cells sorted from blood. The sequence was obtained from a human donor with alopecia areata. V is TRBV9 and J is TRBJ2-1, with D perhaps matching TRBD1 (6 bases). In nucleotides, the CDR3 is TGTGCCAGCAGCACTTTGGGGGCGAATGAGCAGTTCTTC. It is translated as CASSTLGANEQFF.